Here is one T cell receptor (beta chain) with its context. Its antigen is undetermined. A single base separates this from a much larger clone, so it may be a read error. This CDR3 is also generated by other DNA sequences in the sample. Replicate PCRs for sorted subsets used approximately 190 ng DNA; this equaled 25,000 to 35,000 T cell genomes. Data came from immunoSEQ multiplex PCR; TCRdb stores just in-frame clones and leaves some out. The profile shows some 1,100,000 clones, about 80% of them singletons. This sample is drawn from a study of shared clonotypes between healthy human individuals. Notes on the study in general: Inspection by rarefaction showed sorted-subset sequencing to be incomplete despite large depth. The study sampled only blood, and tissue repertoires likely differ. Larger estimated richness was generally recorded for naive subsets relative to memory subsets.

V trimming: 5 bases; J trimming: 5 bases; junction bases outside the gene matches: 1. The CDR3 is 12 residues long. CDR1 is MDHEN, CDR2 SYDVKM, per germline. The sequencing input was memory CD4+ T cells from PBMCs. The subset was: CD45RA-negative fraction. This receptor was taken from a man between 18 and 29 years old in good health. Some clones in this sample may be carry-over from other donors' samples. This chain links TRBV28 with TRBJ1-2; 8 bases agree with TRBD1. Here the CDR3 reads CASSDRGYGYTF. As DNA, the CDR3 is TGTGCCAGCAGTGACAGGGGATATGGCTACACCTTC.